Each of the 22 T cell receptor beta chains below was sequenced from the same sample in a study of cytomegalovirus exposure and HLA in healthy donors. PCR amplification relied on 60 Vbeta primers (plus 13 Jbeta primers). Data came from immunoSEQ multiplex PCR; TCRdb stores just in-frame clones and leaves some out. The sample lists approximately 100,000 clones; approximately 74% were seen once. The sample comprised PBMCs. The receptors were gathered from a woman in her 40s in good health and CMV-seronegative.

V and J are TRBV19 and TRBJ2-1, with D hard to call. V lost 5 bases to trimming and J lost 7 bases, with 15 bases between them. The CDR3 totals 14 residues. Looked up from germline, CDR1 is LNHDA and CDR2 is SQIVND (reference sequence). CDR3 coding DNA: TGTGCCAGTAGTTCGACTCTTGTATGGAATGAGCAGTTCTTC. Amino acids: CASSSTLVWNEQFF.

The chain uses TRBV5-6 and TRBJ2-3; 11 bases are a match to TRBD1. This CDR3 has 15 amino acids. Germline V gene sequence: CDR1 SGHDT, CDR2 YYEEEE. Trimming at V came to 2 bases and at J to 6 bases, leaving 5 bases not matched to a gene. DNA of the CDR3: TGTGCCAGCAGCTTTGGGACAGGGGGGGCGGATACGCAGTATTTT. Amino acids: CASSFGTGGADTQYF.

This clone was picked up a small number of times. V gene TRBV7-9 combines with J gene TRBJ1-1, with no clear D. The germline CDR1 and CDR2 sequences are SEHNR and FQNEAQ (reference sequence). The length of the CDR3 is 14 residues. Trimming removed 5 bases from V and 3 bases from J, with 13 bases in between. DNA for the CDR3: TGTGCCAGCAGCCAAAACTACCGCGACACTGAAGCTTTCTTT. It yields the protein CASSQNYRDTEAFF.

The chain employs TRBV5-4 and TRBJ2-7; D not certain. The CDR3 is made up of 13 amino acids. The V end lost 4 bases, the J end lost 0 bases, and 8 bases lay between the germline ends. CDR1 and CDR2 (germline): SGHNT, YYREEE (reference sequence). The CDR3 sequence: CASSPGLSYEQYF. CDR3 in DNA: TGTGCCAGCAGCCCGGGTCTCTCCTACGAGCAGTACTTC.

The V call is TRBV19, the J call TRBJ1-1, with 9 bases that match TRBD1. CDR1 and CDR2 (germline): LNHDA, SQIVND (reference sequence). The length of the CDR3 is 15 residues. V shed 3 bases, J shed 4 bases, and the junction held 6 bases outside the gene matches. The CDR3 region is CASSIKDRGRTEAFF. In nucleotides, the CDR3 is TGTGCCAGTAGTATCAAGGACAGGGGTCGCACTGAAGCTTTCTTT.

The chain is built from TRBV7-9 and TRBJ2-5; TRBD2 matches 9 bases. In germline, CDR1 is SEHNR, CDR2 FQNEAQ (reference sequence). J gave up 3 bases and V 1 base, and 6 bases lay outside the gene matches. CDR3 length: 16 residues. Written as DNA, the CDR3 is TGTGCCAGCAGCTTAGTTGGCGGGGGGGCGGAAGAGACCCAGTACTTC. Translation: CASSLVGGGAEETQYF.

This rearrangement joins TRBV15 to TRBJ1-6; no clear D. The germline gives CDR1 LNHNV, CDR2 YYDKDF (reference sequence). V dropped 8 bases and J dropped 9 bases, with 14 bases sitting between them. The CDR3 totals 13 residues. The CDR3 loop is CATARQSASPLHF. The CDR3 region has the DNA TGTGCCACCGCTCGACAATCCGCTTCACCCCTCCACTTT.

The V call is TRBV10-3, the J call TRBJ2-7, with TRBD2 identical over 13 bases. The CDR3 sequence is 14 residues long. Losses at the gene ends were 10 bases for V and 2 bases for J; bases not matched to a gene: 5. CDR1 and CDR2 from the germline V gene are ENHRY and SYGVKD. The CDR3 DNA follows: TGTGCCACCAGACTAGCGGGAGGCACCTACGAGCAGTACTTC. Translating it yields CATRLAGGTYEQYF.

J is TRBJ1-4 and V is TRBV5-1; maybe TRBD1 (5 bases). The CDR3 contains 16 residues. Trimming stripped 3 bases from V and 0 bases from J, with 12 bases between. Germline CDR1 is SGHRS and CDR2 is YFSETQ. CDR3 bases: TGCGCCAGCAGCTCGAGGACACCCACAACTAATGAAAAACTGTTTTTT. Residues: CASSSRTPTTNEKLFF.

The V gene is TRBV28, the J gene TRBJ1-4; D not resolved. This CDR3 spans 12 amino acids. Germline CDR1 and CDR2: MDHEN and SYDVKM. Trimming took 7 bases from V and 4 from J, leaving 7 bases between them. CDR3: CASTGYNEKLFF. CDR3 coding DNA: TGTGCCAGCACAGGTTATAATGAAAAACTGTTTTTT.

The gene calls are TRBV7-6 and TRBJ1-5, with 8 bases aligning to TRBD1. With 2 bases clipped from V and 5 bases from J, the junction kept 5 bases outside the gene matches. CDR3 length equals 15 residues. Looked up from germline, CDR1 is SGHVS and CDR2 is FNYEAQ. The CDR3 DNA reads TGTGCCAGCAGCTTATCGGACAGGGCGGATCAGCCCCAGCATTTT. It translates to CASSLSDRADQPQHF.

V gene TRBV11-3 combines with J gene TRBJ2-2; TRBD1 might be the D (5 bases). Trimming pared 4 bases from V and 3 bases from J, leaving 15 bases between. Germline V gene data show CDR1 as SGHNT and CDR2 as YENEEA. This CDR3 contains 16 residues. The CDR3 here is CASSSRVGVDTGELFF. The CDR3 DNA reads TGTGCCAGCAGCTCAAGGGTAGGGGTGGACACCGGGGAGCTGTTTTTT.

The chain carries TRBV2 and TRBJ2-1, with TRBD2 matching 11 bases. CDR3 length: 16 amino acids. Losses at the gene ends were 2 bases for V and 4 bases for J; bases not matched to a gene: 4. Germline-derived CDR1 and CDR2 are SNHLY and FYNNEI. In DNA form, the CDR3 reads TGTGCCAGCAGTGAATTCGGGACTAGCGGTTACAATGAGCAGTTCTTC. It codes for CASSEFGTSGYNEQFF.

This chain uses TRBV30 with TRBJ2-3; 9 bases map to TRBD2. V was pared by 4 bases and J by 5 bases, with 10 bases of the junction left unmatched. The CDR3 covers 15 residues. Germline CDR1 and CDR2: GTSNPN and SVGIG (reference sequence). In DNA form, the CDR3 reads TGTGCCTGGAATAGGGGCGGGGGGGCCCGAGATACGCAGTATTTT. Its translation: CAWNRGGGARDTQYF.

This CDR3 reads CASSQWDSLSYNEQFF. In DNA form, the CDR3 reads TGTGCCAGCAGCCAATGGGACAGTCTCTCCTACAATGAGCAGTTCTTC. The V gene is TRBV11-2, the J gene TRBJ2-1; TRBD1 matches at 7 bases. Trimming removed 5 bases from V and 0 bases from J; junction bases left unmatched: 7. The CDR3 runs to 16 residues. Looked up from germline, CDR1 is SGHAT and CDR2 is FQNNGV.

The CDR3 DNA reads as TGTGCCAGCAGCCAAGAGAGGGTTAGCTCCTATAATTCACCCCTCCACTTT. Translated, it gives CASSQERVSSYNSPLHF. The rearrangement joins TRBV4-2 to TRBJ1-6; D not resolved. The germline V and J ends were trimmed by 0 bases and 0 bases, with 9 bases remaining between them. The CDR3 is 17 amino acids. Per the germline V gene, CDR1 is LGHNA and CDR2 is YNFKEQ.

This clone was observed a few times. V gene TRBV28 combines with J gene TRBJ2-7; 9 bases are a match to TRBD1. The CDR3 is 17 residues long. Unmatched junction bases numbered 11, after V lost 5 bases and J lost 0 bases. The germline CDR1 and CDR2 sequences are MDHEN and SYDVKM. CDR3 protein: CASSTPGQGTFSYEQYF. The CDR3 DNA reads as TGTGCCAGCAGTACGCCCGGACAGGGGACTTTCTCCTACGAGCAGTACTTC.

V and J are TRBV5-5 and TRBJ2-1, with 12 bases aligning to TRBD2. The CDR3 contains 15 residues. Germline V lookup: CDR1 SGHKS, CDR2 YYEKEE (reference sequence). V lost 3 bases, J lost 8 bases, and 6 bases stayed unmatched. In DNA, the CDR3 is TGTGCCAGCAGCTCTAGCGGGGGGGTCTGGGATGAGCAGTTCTTC. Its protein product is CASSSSGGVWDEQFF.

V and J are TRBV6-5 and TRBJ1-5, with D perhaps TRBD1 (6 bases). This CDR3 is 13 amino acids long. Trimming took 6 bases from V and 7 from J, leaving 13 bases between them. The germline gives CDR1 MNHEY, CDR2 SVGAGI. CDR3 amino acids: CASSITGNQPQHF. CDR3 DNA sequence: TGTGCCAGCAGCATTACAGGGAACCAGCCCCAGCATTTT.

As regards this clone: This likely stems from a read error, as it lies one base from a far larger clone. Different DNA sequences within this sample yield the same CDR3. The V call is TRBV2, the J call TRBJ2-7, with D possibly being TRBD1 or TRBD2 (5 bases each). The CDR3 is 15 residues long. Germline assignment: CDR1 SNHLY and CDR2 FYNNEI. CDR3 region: CASRDLARDSDEQYF. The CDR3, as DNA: TGCGCCAGCAGGGACCTGGCCCGGGATTCGGATGAGCAGTACTTC.

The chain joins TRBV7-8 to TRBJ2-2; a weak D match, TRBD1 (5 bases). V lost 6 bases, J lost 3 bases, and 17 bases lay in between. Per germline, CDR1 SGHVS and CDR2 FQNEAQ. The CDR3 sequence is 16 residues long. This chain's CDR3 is CASRLESLGDTGELFF. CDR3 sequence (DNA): TGTGCCAGCAGACTGGAGTCTTTAGGGGACACCGGGGAGCTGTTTTTT.

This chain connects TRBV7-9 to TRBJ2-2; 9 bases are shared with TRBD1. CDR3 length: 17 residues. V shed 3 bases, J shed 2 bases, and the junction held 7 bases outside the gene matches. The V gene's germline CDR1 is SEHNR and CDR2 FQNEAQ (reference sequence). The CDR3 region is CASSFDRTGANTGELFF. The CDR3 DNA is TGTGCCAGCAGCTTTGATAGGACAGGGGCTAACACCGGGGAGCTGTTTTTT.